The 2 T cell receptor beta chains presented below share a single source sample, sequenced in a study of blood T cell repertoires in COVID-19. Assay used: immunoSEQ multiplex PCR; TCRdb lists only in-frame clones, some missing. The table lists about 110,000 clones, 65% to 80% of them singletons. Sequencing was performed on peripheral blood. The receptors were sampled from a woman aged 60-70 years with acute or convalescent COVID-19.

The V gene is TRBV7-2, the J gene TRBJ2-7, with TRBD1 as a possible D gene (6 bases). The CDR3 spans 14 residues. The germline V gene encodes CDR1 SGHTA and CDR2 FQGNSA. V gave up 5 bases and J gave up 3 bases, with 14 bases separating them. CDR3 in amino acids: CASSITGKVYEQYF. CDR3 in DNA: TGTGCCAGCAGCATAACAGGGAAAGTCTACGAGCAGTACTTC.

The chain uses TRBV18 and TRBJ1-4, with TRBD1 as a possible D gene (5 bases). This CDR3 region has 17 residues. Germline V gives CDR1 KGHSH, CDR2 LQKENI. The V end was cut by 0 bases, the J end by 6 bases, with 17 bases between. The CDR3: CASSPPGSGAGDEKLFF. CDR3 nucleotide sequence: TGTGCCAGCTCACCACCGGGTTCCGGCGCGGGGGATGAAAAACTGTTTTTT.